The clone carrying this T cell receptor (beta chain) came up a few times. The antigen is unknown. This entry comes from a study of CD8 T cells in ankylosing spondylitis. Whole-study findings and limits: Clones linked to disease, bearing a CD8+ phenotype, were relatively rare in peripheral blood. The clones that were linked to disease were reported to be significantly enriched in matched synovial fluid samples from ankylosing spondylitis patients.

Germline V gives CDR1 SGHRS, CDR2 YFSETQ. The CDR3 runs to 15 residues. With 1 base removed from V and 5 bases from J, the gap between germline ends came to 13 bases. Preparation of TCR beta libraries was done by quantitative 5'-RACE with molecular barcodes. MiXCR, run by TCRdb on the 5' RACE reads, gives a single entry per CDR3 protein. The table includes 300,000 to 350,000 distinct CDR3 sequences, about a fifth detected once. Source material: blood, either unsorted or a sorted T cell fraction (not recorded which). This chain joins TRBV5-1 and TRBJ2-1, with a weak D call TRBD1 (5 bases). The TCR sequence derives from a female donor with ankylosing spondylitis or in good health (not recorded which). The DNA of the CDR3 is TGCGCCAGCAGCTTGACAGGTACCTTTGACAATGAGCAGTTCTTC. Its protein product is CASSLTGTFDNEQFF.